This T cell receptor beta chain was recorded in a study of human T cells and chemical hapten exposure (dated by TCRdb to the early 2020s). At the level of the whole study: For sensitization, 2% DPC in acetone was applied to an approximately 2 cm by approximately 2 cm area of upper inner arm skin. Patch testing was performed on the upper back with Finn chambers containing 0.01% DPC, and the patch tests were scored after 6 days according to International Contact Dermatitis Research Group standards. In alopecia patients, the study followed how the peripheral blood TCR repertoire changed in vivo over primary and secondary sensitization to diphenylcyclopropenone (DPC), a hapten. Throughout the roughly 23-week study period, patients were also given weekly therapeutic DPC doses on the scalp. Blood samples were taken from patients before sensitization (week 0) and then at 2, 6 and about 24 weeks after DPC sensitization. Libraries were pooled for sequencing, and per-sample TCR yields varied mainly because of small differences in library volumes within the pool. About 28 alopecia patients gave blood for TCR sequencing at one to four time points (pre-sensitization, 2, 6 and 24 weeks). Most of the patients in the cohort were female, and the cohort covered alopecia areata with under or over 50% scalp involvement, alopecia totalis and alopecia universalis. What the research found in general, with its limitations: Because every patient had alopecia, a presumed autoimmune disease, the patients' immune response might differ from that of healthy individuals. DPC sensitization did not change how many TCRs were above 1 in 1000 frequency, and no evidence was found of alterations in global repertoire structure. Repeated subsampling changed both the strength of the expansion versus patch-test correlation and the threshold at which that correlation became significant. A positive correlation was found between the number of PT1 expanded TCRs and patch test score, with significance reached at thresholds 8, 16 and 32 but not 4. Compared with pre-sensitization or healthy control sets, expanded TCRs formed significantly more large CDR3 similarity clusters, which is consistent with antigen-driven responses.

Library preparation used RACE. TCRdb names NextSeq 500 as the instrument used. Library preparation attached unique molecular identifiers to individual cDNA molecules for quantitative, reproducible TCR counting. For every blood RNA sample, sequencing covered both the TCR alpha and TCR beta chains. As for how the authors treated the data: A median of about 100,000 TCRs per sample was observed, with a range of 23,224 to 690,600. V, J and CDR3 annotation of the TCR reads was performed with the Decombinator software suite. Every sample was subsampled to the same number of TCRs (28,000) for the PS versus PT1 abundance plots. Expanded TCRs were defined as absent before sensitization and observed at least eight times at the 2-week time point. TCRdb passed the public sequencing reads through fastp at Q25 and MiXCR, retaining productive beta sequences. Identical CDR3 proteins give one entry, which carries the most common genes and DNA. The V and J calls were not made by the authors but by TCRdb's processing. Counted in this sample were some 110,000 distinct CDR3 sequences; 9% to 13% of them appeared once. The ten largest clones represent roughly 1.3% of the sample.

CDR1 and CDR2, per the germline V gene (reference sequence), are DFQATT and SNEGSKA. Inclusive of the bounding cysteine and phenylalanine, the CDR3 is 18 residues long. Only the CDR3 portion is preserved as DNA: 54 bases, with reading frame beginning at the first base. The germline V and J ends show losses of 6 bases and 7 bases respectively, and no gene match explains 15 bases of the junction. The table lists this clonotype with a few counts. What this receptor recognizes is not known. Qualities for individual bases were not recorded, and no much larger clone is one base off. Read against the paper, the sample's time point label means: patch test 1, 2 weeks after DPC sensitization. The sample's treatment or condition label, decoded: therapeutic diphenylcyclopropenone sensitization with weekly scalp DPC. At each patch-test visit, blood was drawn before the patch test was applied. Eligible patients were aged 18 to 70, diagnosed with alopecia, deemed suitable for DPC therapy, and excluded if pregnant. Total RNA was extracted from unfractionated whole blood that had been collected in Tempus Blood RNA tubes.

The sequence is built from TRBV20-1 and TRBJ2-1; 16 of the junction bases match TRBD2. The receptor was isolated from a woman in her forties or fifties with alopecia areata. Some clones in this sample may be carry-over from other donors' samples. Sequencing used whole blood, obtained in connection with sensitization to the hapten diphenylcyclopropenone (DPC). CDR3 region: CSAPGTSGRVLTGNEQFF. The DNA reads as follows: TGCAGTGCCCCCGGGACTAGCGGGAGGGTCCTAACGGGGAATGAGCAGTTCTTC.